The present entry profiles one TCR beta chain with its context. Its antigen remains unknown. This specimen belongs to a study of shared clonotypes between healthy human individuals. Notes on the study in general: Some naive CD4 clonotypes, 4.5% to 5.5%, turned up in common across a few donors.

From germline, CDR1 is MNHEY and CDR2 SVGAGI. Deletions cut 4 bases from V and 0 bases from J, with 13 bases between. CDR3 size: 16 residues. The assay was immunoSEQ multiplex PCR, and TCRdb's table has in-frame clones only and misses some. The sample has approximately 250,000 clones, approximately 65% seen once. This chain joins TRBV6-5 and TRBJ1-3; D ambiguous. The clonotype comes from a man aged 25 to 45 in good health. The material sequenced was memory CD4+ T cells sorted from blood. As to subset: CD45RA-negative fraction. CDR3 residues: CASSSTYSLSGNTIYF. The CDR3 bases are TGTGCCAGCAGTTCCACATACAGCCTCTCTGGAAACACCATATATTTT.